This TCR beta chain was captured by sequencing in a study of tumor-infiltrating lymphocytes in primary liver carcinoma (dated by TCRdb to about 2017). With respect to the entire study: Hepatocellular carcinoma (four) or combined HCC and intrahepatic cholangiocarcinoma (one) was present in the five patients, who were three men and two women aged 30 to 69 years. The tumors of the five patients were staged as T1-T3 N0M0, with maximum diameters ranging from roughly 4.2 to 10 cm. Samples yielded roughly 3.65 to 7.13 million productive TCRbeta reads; read depth did not differ significantly between tissue types. The study combined TCRbeta repertoire sequencing, expression microarrays and whole-exome sequencing across five regions of each liver tumor, with adjacent normal tissue and blood. TCRbeta repertoire sequencing covered 35 specimens from 5 patients: roughly 25 tumor regions, 5 adjacent noncancerous liver tissues and 5 peripheral blood samples. Agilent mRNA microarray profiling was performed on the roughly 24 tumor region samples to relate TCRbeta repertoire diversity to the local molecular phenotype. Technical replicate repertoires showed high reproducibility, with mean shared-clone rates roughly 0.87 and correlation coefficients above 0.95.

Total RNA and DNA were co-extracted without cell sorting from roughly 20-30 mg of bulk tissue using the AllPrep DNA/RNA mini kit. Surgical resection was performed in China between November 2015 and March 2016 on about 5 patients with histopathologically diagnosed primary liver carcinoma. Chronic HBV infection was present in the patients, and the patients were treatment-naive at sampling. Five spatially separated regions were sampled per tumor: superior, inferior, left-lateral and right-lateral poles, plus the tumor centre. Histological examination found more than 75% viable tumor cells in every tumor sample. Fresh tumor and adjacent tissue pieces were bisected; one half was stored in RNAlater at -80°C, the other sent for histology. The CDR3 numbers 17 residues from cysteine through phenylalanine. The entry retains the CDR3 DNA only, 51 bases that are in frame from base 1. V has 3 bases trimmed and J has 6 bases trimmed; junction bases matching no gene number 11. CDR1 and CDR2 are read off the germline V gene as LGHNA and YNFKEQ.

TCRbeta-specific cDNA was reverse-transcribed from around 0.45 ug total RNA using a constant-region primer and ProtoScript II reverse transcriptase. The TCRbeta libraries were prepared through three rounds of nested multiplex PCR following a slightly modified ARM-PCR procedure. Each of the first two PCR rounds ran for 9 to 10 cycles using multiplex TRBV1-TRBV30 forward primers together with a Cbeta reverse primer. Sample barcodes and Illumina adapters were added in a final 25-cycle PCR using Deep VentR polymerase. Amplicons of 200-500 bp were gel-purified with a QIAquick gel extraction kit before sequencing. An Illumina HiSeq 2500 was used to sequence the TCRbeta amplicons, generating 250-bp paired-end reads. The paper's processing steps were these. Reads were quality-trimmed with Trimmomatic v0.33, and paired reads were merged with FLASH v1.2.11 to recover full CDR3 sequences. V, D and J germline segments were assigned to the rearranged TCRbeta sequences by MiGEC v1.2.1b. Clonotype statistics and Shannon-Wiener diversity indices were computed with VDJtools v1.0.0. To reduce sampling bias, subsequent analyses other than the diversity analysis used only the 250 most abundant clonotypes in each sample. The public sequencing data were trimmed at Q25 with fastp and processed into clonotypes with MiXCR by TCRdb, which kept only in-frame beta chains. Rows are unified per CDR3 protein, each entry keeping the most common DNA and genes. TCRdb, not the original authors, processed these V and J calls. In this sample the table shows fewer than 40,000 distinct CDR3 sequences, less than 75% of which occur a single time. Over 25% of the sample lies in the top ten.

In the case of this clonotype: Its antigen remains unidentified. Base qualities are not at hand, and no much larger clone is one base apart.

Overall results and qualifications from the work: Compared with blood, tumors had a significantly larger share of the repertoire taken up by the top 250 clones (p = 0.039). The study included only five patients, and the authors note findings should be validated in a larger study. Because sequencing covered only the TCR beta chain and unpaired alpha chains were not captured, true repertoire diversity is likely underestimated. Consistent with antigen-driven expansion, pairs of tumor regions showed higher repertoire overlap (mean roughly 36%) than either tumor-adjacent pairs (about 17%) or tumor-blood pairs (around 15%). Bulk unsorted samples precluded comparing CD4+ and CD8+ T cell repertoires. Only about 7.5-25% of top clones were found in all five regions of a tumor, suggesting spatial heterogeneity of tumor-infiltrating T cells.

The specimen sequenced was liver tumor tissue from sampling region 3. The label giving this sample's cell subset or site can be read as: tumor region T3, left-lateral pole. The V gene is TRBV4-2 and the J gene is TRBJ2-1, with TRBD2 matching 10 junction bases. The receptor was isolated from a woman aged 25 to 39 with primary liver carcinoma and hepatitis B virus infection. The base sequence is TGTGCCAGCAGCCACAGCAAAGGGACTAGCGTAGGCAATGAGCAGTTCTTC. It encodes CASSHSKGTSVGNEQFF.